The 16 T cell receptor beta chains given below trace back to one sample, sequenced in a study of OX40 agonist ivuxolimab in advanced cancers. Method: immunoSEQ multiplex PCR; TCRdb's copy keeps in-frame clones and lacks some. The table has roughly 23,000 clones, roughly 80% seen once. The starting material was CD4+ or CD8+ T cells sorted from blood, obtained in a trial of the OX40 agonist ivuxolimab. These receptors were obtained from an adult with an advanced solid tumor such as melanoma, head and neck, liver or kidney cancer.

The chain has TRBV4-3 and TRBJ1-6, with 8 bases identical to TRBD1. There are 15 residues in the CDR3. V lost 5 bases and J lost 5; bases outside the gene matches: 5. The germline V gene encodes CDR1 LGHNA and CDR2 YSLEER. The chain's CDR3 is CASSTRTGNNSPLHF. The CDR3 DNA reads TGCGCCAGCAGCACTCGGACAGGGAATAATTCACCCCTCCACTTT.

This clone has only a few counts. The J gene is TRBJ1-2, the V gene TRBV7-8; D unresolved. The germline CDR1 and CDR2 sequences are SGHVS and FQNEAQ. Between the trimmed V and J ends, which lost 1 base and 0 bases, there was a span of 18 bases. This CDR3 contains 18 residues. CDR3 DNA: TGTGCCAGCAGCTTAGGGGTCCCGGACGGGCCAGCTAACTATGGCTACACCTTC. It yields the protein CASSLGVPDGPANYGYTF.

This clone occurred a few times. The chain joins TRBV27 to TRBJ1-1; tentative D call: TRBD1 (5 bases). V gave up 6 bases and J gave up 1 base, with 12 bases separating them. Germline V gene data show CDR1 as MNHEY and CDR2 as SMNVEV (reference sequence). The CDR3 runs 14 residues. The CDR3 here is CASRGWGPNTEAFF. The CDR3 DNA is TGTGCCAGCAGGGGCTGGGGCCCGAACACTGAAGCTTTCTTT.

V is TRBV19 and J is TRBJ2-3, with 11 positions matching TRBD2. The CDR3 length is 17 residues. Per germline, CDR1 LNHDA and CDR2 SQIVND (reference sequence). After removal of 2 bases from V and 2 bases from J, the junction contained 6 bases not matched to a gene. The DNA of the CDR3 is TGTGCCAGTAGTATAATGGCTAGCGGGGGGCCCACAGATACGCAGTATTTT. This sequence encodes CASSIMASGGPTDTQYF.

The rearrangement joins TRBV19 to TRBJ2-7; TRBD1 might be the D (6 bases). The CDR3 sequence is 14 residues long. V shed 3 bases and J shed 4 bases, with 13 bases lying between them. Per the germline V gene, CDR1 is LNHDA and CDR2 is SQIVND (reference sequence). CDR3 loop: CASSIGTGRYEQYF. The CDR3 DNA follows: TGTGCCAGTAGTATTGGAACAGGGAGATACGAGCAGTACTTC.

The J gene is TRBJ2-5, the V gene TRBV5-4; D possibly uses TRBD1 or TRBD2 (5 bases each). Germline-derived CDR1 and CDR2 are SGHNT and YYREEE (reference sequence). Trimming shortened V by 2 bases and J by 5 bases, and 13 bases separated the two germline ends. The CDR3 runs to 14 residues. The CDR3 DNA reads as TGTGCCAGCAGCTTCCGAGGGGATACGGAGACCCAGTACTTC. The encoded protein is CASSFRGDTETQYF.

The chain links TRBV11-2 to TRBJ2-5; no reliable D call. CDR1 is SGHAT and CDR2 is FQNNGV in the germline V gene. V lost 4 bases, J lost 5 bases, and 8 bases lay in between. This CDR3 comprises 12 residues. The CDR3 bases are TGTGCCAGCAGCTATTTAGAGGAGACCCAGTACTTC. Translating gives CASSYLEETQYF.

V gene TRBV6-5 combines with J gene TRBJ1-2; D not resolved. Trimming pared 6 bases from V and 10 bases from J, leaving 12 bases between. The CDR3 runs to 11 residues. In germline, CDR1 is MNHEY, CDR2 SVGAGI. CDR3 sequence: CASSPGRDYTF. CDR3 sequence (DNA): TGTGCCAGCAGCCCCGGGAGGGACTACACCTTC.

The rearrangement joins TRBV7-9 to TRBJ2-2; D is undetermined. The V gene's germline CDR1 is SEHNR and CDR2 FQNEAQ (reference sequence). This CDR3 is built from 15 residues. Trimming removed 5 bases from V and 5 bases from J, with 15 bases in between. CDR3 DNA: TGTGCCAGCAGCCCCGTTCTATCGGATACCGGGGAGCTGTTTTTT. This encodes CASSPVLSDTGELFF.

This rearrangement joins TRBV18 to TRBJ1-4; tentative D call: TRBD1 (5 bases). The germline CDR1 and CDR2 sequences are KGHSH and LQKENI. V lost 4 bases to trimming and J lost 3 bases, with 15 bases between them. The CDR3 totals 16 residues. The CDR3 DNA follows: TGTGCCAGCTCACTAGAGTCTGGGACGGCTAATGAAAAACTGTTTTTT. Protein: CASSLESGTANEKLFF.

The gene calls are TRBV6-4 and TRBJ2-1, with D perhaps TRBD2 (5 bases). Looked up from germline, CDR1 is MRHNA and CDR2 is SNTAGT. The V and J ends lost 0 bases and 0 bases respectively, with 9 bases between them. This CDR3 region has 16 residues. The CDR3 protein is CASSDSRDSSYNEQFF. In nucleotides, the CDR3 is TGTGCCAGCAGTGACTCACGGGATAGCTCCTACAATGAGCAGTTCTTC.

This sequence joins TRBV5-4 and TRBJ1-2, with D perhaps TRBD1 (6 bases). Trimming took 4 bases from V and 4 from J, leaving 8 bases between them. The length of the CDR3 is 12 residues. Germline assignment: CDR1 SGHNT and CDR2 YYREEE (reference sequence). CDR3 coding DNA: TGTGCCAGCAGCCCGGACAGCTATGGCTACACCTTC. As protein: CASSPDSYGYTF.

The chain joins TRBV7-6 to TRBJ2-3; perhaps D is TRBD1 or TRBD2 (6 bases each). This CDR3 region has 15 residues. V was shortened by 5 bases and J by 5 bases, with 17 bases between the two germline ends. Germline loops: CDR1 SGHVS, CDR2 FNYEAQ. CDR3 loop: CASSPIGGIRDTQYF. The CDR3 DNA sequence: TGTGCCAGCAGCCCCATAGGGGGGATTAGAGATACGCAGTATTTT.

This clone has more than one count but fewer than ten. V and J are TRBV7-8 and TRBJ2-7; D possibly corresponds to TRBD2 (7 bases). Germline CDR1 reads SGHVS; CDR2 reads FQNEAQ. This CDR3 comprises 15 residues. The V end lost 4 bases, the J end lost 3 bases, and 16 bases lay between the germline ends. Here the CDR3 reads CASSYRGGGVYEQYF. The DNA of the CDR3 is TGTGCCAGCAGCTACCGAGGAGGGGGGGTCTACGAGCAGTACTTC.

The gene calls are TRBV7-9 and TRBJ2-3; 10 nucleotides match TRBD2. This CDR3 has 17 amino acids. Trimming cost V 4 bases and J 6 bases; bases outside gene matches: 13. Germline loops: CDR1 SEHNR, CDR2 FQNEAQ (reference sequence). The CDR3 is CASSSKVAGGGEDTQYF. The CDR3 DNA follows: TGTGCCAGCAGCTCGAAGGTAGCGGGGGGAGGAGAGGATACGCAGTATTTT. Looking up the rest from reference TRBV7-9 and TRBJ2-3 gives the full variable domain: DTGVSQNPRHKITKRGQNVTFRCDPISEHNRLYWYRQTLGQGPEFLTYFQNEAQLEKSRLLSDRFSAERPKGSFSTLEIQRTEQGDSAMYLCASSSKVAGGGEDTQYFGPGTRLTVL.

This clone showed up just once. V and J are TRBV2 and TRBJ1-4; D is perhaps TRBD1 (6 bases). The CDR3 sequence is 12 residues long. Between the trimmed V and J ends, which lost 5 bases and 12 bases, there was a span of 13 bases. The germline V gene encodes CDR1 SNHLY and CDR2 FYNNEI. The CDR3, as DNA: TGTGCCAGCAGTTCGGTGGACAGAGAACTGTTTTTT. Translated, it gives CASSSVDRELFF.